The T cell receptor (beta chain) described here comes from a study of beta chain features in type 1 diabetes. This CDR3 contains 15 residues. CDR1 and CDR2 from the germline V gene are MDHEN and SYDVKM. With 1 base removed from V and 9 bases from J, the gap between germline ends came to 18 bases. Notes on the study in general: Any role of HLA type in TCRB rearrangement remained unresolved here. TCRB CDR3s from Type 1 diabetes patients were moderately but significantly shorter in all four CD4+ subsets.

For this clone: Its antigen is undetermined.

Expressed TCRB transcripts were sequenced because the entire RNA isolate underwent reverse transcription. This table comes from immunoSEQ multiplex PCR, and its TCRdb copy is limited to in-frame clones, with some not included. The table has roughly 170,000 clones, about 13% seen once. Input material: central memory CD4+ T cells from blood. The sequence came from a woman between 18 and 29 years old in good health. The chain has TRBV28 and TRBJ1-1; no firm D call. In DNA form, the CDR3 reads TGTGCCAGCAGTTTATCGTCGGGATCGGGGAGGAAAGCTTTCTTT. Amino acid sequence: CASSLSSGSGRKAFF.